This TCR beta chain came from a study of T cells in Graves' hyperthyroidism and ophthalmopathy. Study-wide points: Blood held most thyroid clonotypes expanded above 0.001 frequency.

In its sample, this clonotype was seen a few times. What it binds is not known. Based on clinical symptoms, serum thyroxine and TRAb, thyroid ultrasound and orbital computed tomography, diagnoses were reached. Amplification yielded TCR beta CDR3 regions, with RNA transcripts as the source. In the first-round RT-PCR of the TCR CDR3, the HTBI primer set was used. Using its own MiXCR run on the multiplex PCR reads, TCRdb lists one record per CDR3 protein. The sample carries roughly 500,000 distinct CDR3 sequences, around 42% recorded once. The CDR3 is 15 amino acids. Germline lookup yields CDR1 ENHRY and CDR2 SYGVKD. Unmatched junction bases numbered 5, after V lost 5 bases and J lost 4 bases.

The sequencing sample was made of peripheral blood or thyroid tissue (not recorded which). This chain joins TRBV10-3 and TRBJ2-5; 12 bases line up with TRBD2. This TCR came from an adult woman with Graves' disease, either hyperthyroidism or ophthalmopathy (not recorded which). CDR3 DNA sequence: TGTGCCATCAGTCCGACTAGCGGGAGACCAGAGACCCAGTACTTC. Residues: CAISPTSGRPETQYF.